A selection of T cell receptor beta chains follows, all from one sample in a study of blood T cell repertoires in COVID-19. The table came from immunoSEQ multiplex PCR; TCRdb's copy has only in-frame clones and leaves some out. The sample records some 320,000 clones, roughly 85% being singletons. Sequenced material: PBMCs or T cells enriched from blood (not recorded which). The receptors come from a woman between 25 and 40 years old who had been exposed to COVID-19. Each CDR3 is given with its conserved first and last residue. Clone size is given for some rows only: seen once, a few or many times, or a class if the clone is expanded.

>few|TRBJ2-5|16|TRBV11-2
CASSTTGSGGGRTQYF
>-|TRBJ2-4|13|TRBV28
CASKRRSENIQYF
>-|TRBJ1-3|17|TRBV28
CASSMPGLPSSGNTIYF
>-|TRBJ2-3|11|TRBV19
CASLIADTQYF
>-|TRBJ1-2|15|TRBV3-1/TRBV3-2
CASSQEYEGGYGYTF
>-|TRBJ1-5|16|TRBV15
CATSRKTGVGNQPQHF
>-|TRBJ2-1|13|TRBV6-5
CASRNSPIDEQFF
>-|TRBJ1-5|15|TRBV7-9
CASSLGGQGGQPQHF
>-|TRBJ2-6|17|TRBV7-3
CASSLGQGNTGANVLTF
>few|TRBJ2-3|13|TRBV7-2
CASSLGVGGTQYF
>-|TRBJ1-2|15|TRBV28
CASISEPPGGYGYTF
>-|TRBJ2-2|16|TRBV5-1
CASSLLAEGGTGELFF
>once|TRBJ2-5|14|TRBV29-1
CSATTSGGQETQYF
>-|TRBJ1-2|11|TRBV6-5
CASSYGGGYTF
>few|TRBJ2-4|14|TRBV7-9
CASSLGWTENIQYF
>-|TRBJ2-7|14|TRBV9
CASSPGTGMYEQYF
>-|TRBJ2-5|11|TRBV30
CACEMMETQYF
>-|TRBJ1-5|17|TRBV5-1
CASSFGTGDYSNQPQHF
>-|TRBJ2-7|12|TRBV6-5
CASTAGYYEQYF
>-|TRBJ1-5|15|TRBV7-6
CASSLDPRSGQPQHF
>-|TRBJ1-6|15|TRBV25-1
CASSASGQGNSPLHF
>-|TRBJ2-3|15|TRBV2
CASSTLAGVSDTQYF
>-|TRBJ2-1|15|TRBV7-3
CASSPGLAGEGEQFF
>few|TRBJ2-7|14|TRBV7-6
CASSLATETYEQYF
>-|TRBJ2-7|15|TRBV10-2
CASNIRLASSYEQYF
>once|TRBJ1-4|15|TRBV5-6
CASSSQGDSNEKLFF
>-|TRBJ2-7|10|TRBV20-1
CSARDNEQYF
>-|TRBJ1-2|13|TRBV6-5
CATRKDRARGYTF
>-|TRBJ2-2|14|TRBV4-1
CASSREYPTGELFF
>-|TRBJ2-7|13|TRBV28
CASTPGQGYEQYF
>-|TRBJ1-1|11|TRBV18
CASSPPFEAFF
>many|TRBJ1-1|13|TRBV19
CATSRGRITEAFF
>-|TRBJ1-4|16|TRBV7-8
CASSLTRTGDSEKLFF
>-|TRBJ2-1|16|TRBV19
CASSNRMGTGKNEQFF
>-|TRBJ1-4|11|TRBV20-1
CSGKKGEKLFF
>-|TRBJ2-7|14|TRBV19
CASTGTGGSYEQYF
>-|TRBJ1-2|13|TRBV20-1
CSASQRANYGYTF
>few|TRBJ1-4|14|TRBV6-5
CASSLTGLNEKLFF
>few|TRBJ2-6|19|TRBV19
CASSMDRGKLGSGANVLTF
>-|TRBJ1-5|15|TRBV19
CASSPQGWGNQPQHF
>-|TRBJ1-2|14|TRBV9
CASSIPGTDYGYTF
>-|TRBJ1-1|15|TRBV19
CASSTGPGANTEAFF
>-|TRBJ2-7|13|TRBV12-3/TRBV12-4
CASRGTGDHEQYF
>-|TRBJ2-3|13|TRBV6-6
CASSTGNTDTQYF
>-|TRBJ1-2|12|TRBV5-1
CASSLRGYGYTF
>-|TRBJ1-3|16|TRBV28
CASSPLGTTSGNTIYF
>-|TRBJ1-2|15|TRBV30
CAWSSPGGGNYGYTF
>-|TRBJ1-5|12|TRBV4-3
CASSQDQGPQHF